This T cell receptor beta chain was sequenced during a study of siplizumab effects on memory and regulatory T cells. Germline values: CDR1 SEHNR, CDR2 FQNEAQ (reference sequence). V shed 2 bases and J shed 9 bases, with 11 bases lying between them. This CDR3 is built from 13 residues. Study-wide results and limits: Just a small share of alloreactive clones was traced back to unstimulated subsets. Naive T cells apparently outstripped memory cells in diversity and seemed major alloresponse contributors. Proliferating Tregs in siplizumab cultures were never verified as suppressive. In roughly 75-95% of proliferating CD4+ or CD8+ clones, a naive or memory phenotype could not be assigned.

The protocol was immunoSEQ multiplex PCR, while the TCRdb copy is restricted to in-frame clones and leaves out a portion. The sample holds about 50,000 clones, roughly 87% seen once. This clone has only a few counts. Its specificity is unknown. The TCR comes from a human donor in good health. The V and J genes are TRBV7-9 and TRBJ2-1, with a weak D call TRBD1 (5 bases). Sequencing was carried out using naive CD8+ T cells sorted from blood. The CDR3 coding sequence is TGTGCCAGCAGCTTACATCCAGGGCCTGAGCAGTTCTTC. This sequence encodes CASSLHPGPEQFF.